The clone carrying this T cell receptor beta chain was seen only a few times. The data derive from a study of blood T cell repertoires in COVID-19. Whole-study context: Specimens from acute and convalescent COVID-19 originated in the United States, Italy and Spain. Nucleic acid was either cDNA or gDNA, and it came from T cells, B-cell-depleted T cells, or PBMCs.

As processed by the authors: Amplification of reference gene primers was used by the study to estimate nucleated cell counts. The protocol was immunoSEQ multiplex PCR, while the TCRdb copy is restricted to in-frame clones and leaves out a portion. Clone size and the V and J calls come from that table; the DNA yielded D and trimming. The sample consists of 55,000 to 75,000 clones, approximately 86% of them appearing once. Trimming pared 4 bases from V and 0 bases from J, leaving 10 bases between. Looked up from germline, CDR1 is SGHKS and CDR2 is YYEKEE (reference sequence). The CDR3 has 14 amino acids.

What was sequenced was peripheral blood. The clonotype originates from a man in his fifties or sixties with acute or convalescent COVID-19. V gene TRBV5-5 combines with J gene TRBJ1-2; D call uncertain. CDR3 coding DNA: TGTGCCAGCAGCCTGGACGGAGCTAACTATGGCTACACCTTC. As protein: CASSLDGANYGYTF.